This T cell receptor beta chain was captured by sequencing in a study of blood T cell repertoires in COVID-19. At the level of the study: Italy, Spain and the United States were the sources of the convalescent and acute COVID-19 samples. PBMCs, B-cell-depleted T cells, or T cells were the source of the cDNA or gDNA that made up the material.

The CDR3 contains 14 residues. The V gene lost 2 bases and the J gene lost 4 bases, with 11 bases spanning the gap. Germline CDR1 MGHRA, CDR2 YSYEKL. This clone appeared a few times. Enrolment of Seattle patients took place during active infection, and they were followed longitudinally. Authors' data handling: Nucleated cell number was recorded as an estimate derived from reference gene primer amplification. Clones were sequenced by immunoSEQ multiplex PCR, and TCRdb holds only the in-frame ones, with some missing. The V and J calls and clone size come from that table; D and trimming were worked out from the DNA. Of about 290,000 clones in the sample, about 90% were seen once.

The TCR comes from a woman between 25 and 40 years old with COVID-19, enrolled during active disease. The chain recombines TRBV4-1 with TRBJ2-5, with D maybe TRBD2 (5 bases). The sequenced sample was peripheral blood. CDR3 amino acids: CASSQRRGGETQYF. The CDR3, as DNA: TGCGCCAGCAGCCAACGCCGCGGAGGAGAGACCCAGTACTTC.